The 2 T cell receptor beta chains below come from one sample, sequenced in a study of T cell responses to AZD1222 COVID-19 vaccine. The table came from immunoSEQ multiplex PCR; TCRdb's copy has only in-frame clones and leaves some out. The sample gives roughly 120,000 clones, 80% to 90% of which show up once; 3% to 4% is in the top ten. The source was peripheral blood, collected on day 0 of MenACWY control vaccination. These receptors came from an adult in good health.

The chain is built from TRBV5-5 and TRBJ1-1; D is uncertain. The CDR3 consists of 13 residues. The V end was cut by 0 bases, the J end by 5 bases, with 8 bases between. CDR1 and CDR2 from the germline V gene are SGHKS and YYEKEE (reference sequence). The CDR3 is CASSLALGTEAFF. CDR3 coding DNA: TGTGCCAGCAGCTTGGCCCTGGGGACTGAAGCTTTCTTT.

The chain employs TRBV6-2 or TRBV6-3 and TRBJ1-5; TRBD1 agrees at 9 bases. CDR1 and CDR2 from the germline V gene are MNHEY and SVGEGT. Trimming removed 5 bases from V and 3 bases from J; junction bases left unmatched: 8. CDR3 length: 16 residues. DNA for the CDR3: TGTGCCAGCAGTCCCCGTGGGACAGGGATCAATCAGCCCCAGCATTTT. Amino acid sequence: CASSPRGTGINQPQHF.